These 10 T cell receptor beta chains were sequenced from one sample in a study of T cell responses to AZD1222 COVID-19 vaccine. Generated by immunoSEQ multiplex PCR, the TCRdb table keeps only in-frame clones and is missing some. The sample has 75,000 to 85,000 clones, 75% to 90% seen once. Sequencing was performed on peripheral blood, taken on day 0 of AZD1222 vaccination. These receptors came from an adult in good health.

The rearrangement links TRBV9 to TRBJ1-5; TRBD1 might be the D (5 bases). There are 15 residues in the CDR3. Between the trimmed V and J ends, which lost 0 bases and 9 bases, there was a span of 16 bases. The germline CDR1 and CDR2 sequences are SGDLS and YYNGEE. CDR3: CASSVGDPDVSPQHF. The CDR3 DNA reads TGTGCCAGCAGCGTAGGGGACCCCGACGTATCGCCCCAGCATTTT.

This rearrangement joins TRBV28 to TRBJ2-5, with 11 nucleotides matching TRBD1. From germline, CDR1 is MDHEN and CDR2 SYDVKM. The CDR3 spans 14 residues. V trimming: 6 bases; J trimming: 3 bases; junction bases outside the gene matches: 3. Here the CDR3 DNA reads TGTGCCAGCAGCTGGGACAGGGGGGAAGAGACCCAGTACTTC. Translating it yields CASSWDRGEETQYF.

The V gene is TRBV25-1, the J gene TRBJ2-1; 11 nucleotides align to TRBD2. J was trimmed by 8 bases and V by 2 bases; bases with no gene match: 14. The CDR3 loop spans 18 amino acids. CDR1 is MGHDK, CDR2 SYGVNS, per germline. CDR3 protein: CASSETGTSGPIGDEQFF. The DNA for the CDR3 is TGTGCCAGCAGTGAAACCGGGACTAGCGGACCGATTGGCGATGAGCAGTTCTTC.

This chain connects TRBV7-6 to TRBJ2-3; 7 bases line up with TRBD1. The CDR3 is made up of 14 amino acids. Germline V CDR1 and CDR2: SGHVS, FNYEAQ. Trimming cost V 4 bases and J 3 bases; bases outside gene matches: 4. DNA of the CDR3: TGTGCCAGCAGCTCCGGGACAGAGACAGATACGCAGTATTTT. Protein product: CASSSGTETDTQYF.

This clone was picked up a small number of times. This chain uses TRBV7-3 with TRBJ1-6; D might be TRBD1 (5 bases). V shed 5 bases and J shed 7 bases, with 12 bases lying between them. The CDR3 runs to 14 residues. Per germline, CDR1 SGHTA and CDR2 FQGTGA. CDR3 sequence reads: CASSLGTENSPLHF. CDR3 sequence (DNA): TGTGCCAGCAGCCTCGGGACGGAAAATTCACCCCTCCACTTT.

The J gene is TRBJ1-6, the V gene TRBV14; D call uncertain. With 1 base removed from V and 13 bases from J, the gap between germline ends came to 11 bases. Germline CDR1 reads SGHDN; CDR2 reads FVKESK. This CDR3 is 13 amino acids long. CDR3 loop: CASSQVSGSPLHF. CDR3 nucleotide sequence: TGTGCCAGCAGCCAAGTATCGGGTTCTCCCCTCCACTTT.

The chain recombines TRBV27 with TRBJ1-2; no definite D call. The V gene's germline CDR1 is MNHEY and CDR2 SMNVEV (reference sequence). Trimming removed 4 bases at V and 8 bases at J, with 14 bases between. This CDR3 contains 13 residues. The CDR3 coding sequence is TGTGCCAGCAGTTCCGGGAGGGAAGGAGGCTACACCTTC. Its protein product is CASSSGREGGYTF.

The chain employs TRBV9 and TRBJ1-2; unclear D gene. V was shortened by 3 bases and J by 4 bases, with 22 bases between the two germline ends. The CDR3 consists of 17 residues. Germline CDR1 and CDR2: SGDLS and YYNGEE. DNA of the CDR3: TGTGCCAGCAGCGCCTCCCTCCGCGCCAGGTCCCTCTATGGCTACACCTTC. Encoded protein: CASSASLRARSLYGYTF.

The V and J genes are TRBV10-3 and TRBJ2-2, with D perhaps given as TRBD1 or TRBD2 (5 bases each). Germline CDR1 is ENHRY and CDR2 is SYGVKD. This CDR3 contains 16 residues. Trimming left V 9 bases short and J 3 bases short, with 20 bases between. CDR3 DNA: TGTGCCATGACGAATAGGGACCCAGCAGACACCGGGGAGCTGTTTTTT. Protein: CAMTNRDPADTGELFF.

The rearrangement joins TRBV4-2 to TRBJ1-3; 7 nucleotides align to TRBD1. Germline V lookup: CDR1 LGHNA, CDR2 YNFKEQ. The CDR3 is 16 residues long. V was clipped by 2 bases and J by 4 bases; unmatched bases: 8. Here the CDR3 DNA reads TGTGCCAGCAGCCAATCCCCACAGGGGAACGGAAACACCATATATTTT. It yields the protein CASSQSPQGNGNTIYF.